A single sample gave rise to the 30 T cell receptor beta chains below, sequenced in a study of molecular identifiers for immune sequencing clone quantification. TCRdb recomputed calls from the PCR reads with MiXCR, one row per CDR3 protein. The table has 50,000 to 70,000 distinct CDR3 sequences, around a sixth seen once; the top ten hold approximately 1.5%. The specimen sequenced was naive CD8+ T cells from blood, with Jurkat cell RNA spiked in. The subset is: FACS-sorted CD8+CD4-CCR7+CD45RA+ naive T cells. All receptors derive from a human donor in good health. Some libraries in this study had Jurkat cell RNA spiked in.

There are many counts of this clonotype. This sequence joins TRBV7-9 and TRBJ2-5, with 9 nucleotides matching TRBD1. The germline V gene encodes CDR1 SEHNR and CDR2 FQNEAQ (reference sequence). Losses at the gene ends were 5 bases for V and 6 bases for J; bases not matched to a gene: 10. The CDR3 covers 15 residues. The CDR3 spells CASSRGGQGVQTQYF. CDR3 nucleotides: TGTGCCAGCAGCCGAGGGGGACAGGGCGTCCAGACCCAGTACTTC.

V is TRBV14 and J is TRBJ2-2, with D hard to call. This CDR3 is built from 14 residues. Germline CDR1 and CDR2: SGHDN and FVKESK. V was clipped by 0 bases and J by 6 bases, with 8 bases between them. CDR3 region: CASSQEVASGELFF. CDR3 nucleotides: TGTGCCAGCAGCCAAGAGGTAGCCTCCGGGGAGCTGTTTTTT.

This clonotype came up many times. Likely a read error: the CDR3 ends without its conserved phenylalanine or tryptophan. The DNA is left out, because the CDR3 cannot be placed on it with certainty; the CDR3 is given as TCRdb lists it. The chain combines TRBV6-6 with TRBJ2-3; the table's TRBD2 call for D was not verified on the DNA. The germline gives CDR1 MNHNY, CDR2 SVGAGI (reference sequence). Counting both end residues, the CDR3 totals 12 amino acids. CDR3 loop: CASSYGGTEVLI.

Regarding this clonotype: A much larger clone sits a single nucleotide away, making a read error possible. The chain joins TRBV24-1 to TRBJ2-3, with TRBD1 as a possible D gene (6 bases). The CDR3 runs to 14 residues. V was shortened by 7 bases and J by 0 bases, with 10 bases between the two germline ends. Per germline, CDR1 KGHDR and CDR2 SFDVKD. The CDR3 spells CATRGQSSTDTQYF. Here the CDR3 DNA reads TGTGCCACCAGGGGACAATCCAGCACAGATACGCAGTATTTT.

In this sample, this clonotype turned up many times. The chain uses TRBV10-3 and TRBJ2-1; D gene unclear. The germline CDR1 and CDR2 sequences are ENHRY and SYGVKD. Deletions cut 4 bases from V and 3 bases from J, with 19 bases between. The CDR3 consists of 17 residues. The CDR3 DNA sequence: TGTGCCATCAGTGTTTGGGCTGACCCCACAAACTACAATGAGCAGTTCTTC. Translation gives CAISVWADPTNYNEQFF.

This clonotype was seen many times. One end of the junction does not line up with germline, which may come from a read error. The rearrangement links TRBV3-1 to TRBJ2-6; 8 positions agree with TRBD2. Germline CDR1 is LGHDT and CDR2 is YNNKEL (reference sequence). This CDR3 has 19 residues. CDR3 loop: CASSQRSSGSRTGASVLTF. Written as DNA, the CDR3 is TGTGCCAGCAGCCAAAGGTCGAGCGGGAGTCGCACTGGGGCCAGCGTCCTGACTTTC.

This clonotype was recorded many times. The chain has TRBV2 and TRBJ2-7, with TRBD2 matching 15 bases. The CDR3 length is 15 residues. Germline V CDR1 and CDR2: SNHLY, FYNNEI. V lost 7 bases, J lost 1 base, and 2 bases stayed unmatched. CDR3 loop: CASKGLAGGSYEQYF. The CDR3 region has the DNA TGTGCCAGCAAAGGACTAGCGGGAGGGTCCTACGAGCAGTACTTC.

In its sample, this clonotype was seen many times. V and J are TRBV5-1 and TRBJ2-5, with D uncertain. Trimming shortened V by 0 bases and J by 5 bases, and 5 bases separated the two germline ends. CDR3 length: 12 amino acids. Per germline, CDR1 SGHRS and CDR2 YFSETQ. CDR3 protein: CASSLASETQYF. Here the CDR3 DNA reads TGCGCCAGCAGCTTGGCCTCCGAGACCCAGTACTTC.

There are many counts of this clonotype. The chain employs TRBV12-3 or TRBV12-4 and TRBJ2-3; 8 nucleotides agree with TRBD2. The CDR3 spans 17 residues. V shed 7 bases and J 1 base; nucleotides not matched to a gene: 13. The DNA of the CDR3 is TGTGCCAGCACCCCAGGGTCGGCGGGAGGTGGCACAGATACGCAGTATTTT. It codes for CASTPGSAGGGTDTQYF.

This clonotype came up many times. The chain uses TRBV29-1 and TRBJ2-1; 9 bases fit TRBD1. Germline CDR1 SQVTM, CDR2 ANQGSEA. CDR3 length: 17 amino acids. With V trimmed by 6 bases and J by 4 bases, 16 bases remained unmatched. The CDR3 is CSVDWWNRGLGYNEQFF. The DNA of the CDR3 is TGCAGCGTCGATTGGTGGAACAGGGGGCTAGGGTACAATGAGCAGTTCTTC.

Notes on this clonotype: Compared with germline, one end of the junction differs, possibly owing to a read error. The rearrangement uses TRBV10-3 and TRBJ1-1; D is possibly TRBD1 (5 bases). The CDR3 is 17 amino acids. Germline V gene data show CDR1 as ENHRY and CDR2 as SYGVKD. The CDR3 sequence is CATNSRELGFRGTEVLF. As DNA, the CDR3 is TGTGCCACCAACTCAAGAGAGTTGGGGTTTAGGGGCACTGAAGTTCTCTTT.

This clonotype was counted many times. This chain uses TRBV10-3 with TRBJ2-1, with D perhaps TRBD2 (5 bases). The CDR3 is made up of 14 amino acids. V was clipped by 5 bases and J by 0 bases, with 8 bases between them. Germline V gives CDR1 ENHRY, CDR2 SYGVKD. This CDR3 reads CAISSGSSYNEQFF. In nucleotides, the CDR3 is TGTGCCATCAGTAGCGGAAGCTCCTACAATGAGCAGTTCTTC.

This clonotype appeared many times. This chain joins TRBV28 and TRBJ2-3, with unresolved D. V lost 3 bases and J lost 5, with 12 bases in between. Germline V CDR1 and CDR2: MDHEN, SYDVKM. CDR3 length: 14 amino acids. CDR3 residues: CASSFGPLGDTQYF. DNA for the CDR3: TGTGCCAGCAGTTTTGGTCCGCTCGGAGATACGCAGTATTTT.

As to this clonotype: A much larger clone sits a single nucleotide away, making a read error possible. The chain is built from TRBV7-6 and TRBJ2-7; no clear D. The CDR3 spans 13 residues. Germline V gene sequence: CDR1 SGHVS, CDR2 FNYEAQ. The CDR3 DNA reads TGTGCCGGCAGCTTTAGTTCCGGTTACGAGCAGTACTTC. It encodes CAGSFSSGYEQYF.

J is TRBJ2-1 and V is TRBV6-4; 11 bases are a match to TRBD1. Germline V gene lookup returns CDR1 MRHNA and CDR2 SNTAGT. The CDR3 is 14 amino acids. V shed 7 bases, J shed 4 bases, and the junction held 3 bases outside the gene matches. DNA of the CDR3: TGTGCCAGCAAGGACAGGGGGCGATACAATGAGCAGTTCTTC. It specifies CASKDRGRYNEQFF.

In its sample, this clonotype was seen many times. The chain recombines TRBV11-2 with TRBJ2-3; 10 bases map to TRBD2. The CDR3 has 17 amino acids. CDR1 SGHAT and CDR2 FQNNGV come from the germline V gene. Trimming at V came to 3 bases and at J to 0 bases, leaving 6 bases not matched to a gene. CDR3 amino acids: CASSFPTSGSSTDTQYF. The CDR3 nucleotides read TGTGCCAGCAGCTTCCCGACTAGCGGGTCTAGCACAGATACGCAGTATTTT.

There are many counts of this clonotype. The V call is TRBV5-5, the J call TRBJ1-5; 8 nucleotides align to TRBD1. Trimming took 4 bases from V and 0 from J; bases not matched to a gene: 3. This CDR3 is built from 15 residues. Germline CDR1 is SGHKS and CDR2 is YYEKEE (reference sequence). The CDR3 spells CASSLTGDSNQPQHF. CDR3 nucleotides: TGTGCCAGCAGCCTGACAGGGGATAGCAATCAGCCCCAGCATTTT.

The V and J genes are TRBV6-5 and TRBJ1-2; a possible D gene is TRBD1 (5 bases). Deletions cut 0 bases from V and 8 bases from J, with 16 bases between. The germline V gene has CDR1 MNHEY and CDR2 SVGAGI. CDR3 size: 15 residues. CDR3 protein: CASSYSTGEGRGYTF. As DNA, the CDR3 is TGTGCCAGCAGTTACTCGACGGGGGAGGGAAGAGGCTACACCTTC.

This clonotype qualifies as medium-sized. J is TRBJ2-3 and V is TRBV20-1; 9 bases map to TRBD2. CDR1 DFQATT and CDR2 SNEGSKA come from the germline V gene (reference sequence). The J segment lost 0 bases and the V segment lost 4 bases, leaving 5 bases of the junction unmatched. CDR3 length equals 15 residues. CDR3 region: CSAKLSGGSTDTQYF. DNA of the CDR3: TGCAGTGCTAAACTTAGCGGGGGAAGCACAGATACGCAGTATTTT.

This clonotype showed up just a few times. The chain joins TRBV29-1 to TRBJ2-1; D unclear. CDR1 and CDR2 (germline): SQVTM, ANQGSEA. Trimming took 7 bases from V and 3 from J, leaving 10 bases between them. The CDR3 covers 12 residues. DNA for the CDR3: TGCAGCGCCTCCCTCGGCTACAATGAGCAGTTCTTC. It is translated as CSASLGYNEQFF.

This clonotype showed up many times. J is TRBJ2-4 and V is TRBV7-9; TRBD2 aligns across 13 bases. V shed 0 bases and J 8 bases; nucleotides not matched to a gene: 4. Germline V gene lookup returns CDR1 SEHNR and CDR2 FQNEAQ (reference sequence). The CDR3 loop spans 16 amino acids. CDR3 amino acids: CASSLAAGLAGYIQYF. As DNA, the CDR3 is TGTGCCAGCAGCTTAGCCGCGGGACTAGCGGGGTACATTCAGTACTTC.

The sample holds many counts of this clonotype. This chain joins TRBV20-1 and TRBJ2-7; D not resolved. The CDR3 loop spans 13 amino acids. Germline values: CDR1 DFQATT, CDR2 SNEGSKA (reference sequence). V was clipped by 1 base and J by 0 bases, with 7 bases between them. The CDR3 DNA follows: TGCAGTGCTAGAGGGGCCTACTCCTACGAGCAGTACTTC. Residues: CSARGAYSYEQYF.

With respect to this clonotype: This may be a read error: a much more frequent sequence differs by one nucleotide. This chain uses TRBV27 with TRBJ2-7; 9 nucleotides match TRBD1. Trimming at V came to 5 bases and at J to 5 bases, leaving 7 bases not matched to a gene. Germline V gives CDR1 MNHEY, CDR2 SMNVEV (reference sequence). The CDR3 has 14 residues. The CDR3 here is CASSRGTGYDEQYF. For the CDR3, the DNA is TGTGCCAGCAGTCGGGGGACAGGGTACGACGAGCAGTACTTC.

This clonotype was seen many times. The chain links TRBV7-2 to TRBJ1-4; 8 nucleotides agree with TRBD1. Trimming took 1 base from V and 7 from J; bases not matched to a gene: 8. Germline V CDR1 and CDR2: SGHTA, FQGNSA. The CDR3 extends over 16 amino acids. CDR3 in DNA: TGTGCCAGCAGCTTAGTTCCCCTTGGACAGGGTGAAAAACTGTTTTTT. As protein: CASSLVPLGQGEKLFF.

There are many counts of this clonotype. The chain combines TRBV24-1 with TRBJ2-3; no definite D call. Trimming removed 4 bases at V and 2 bases at J, with 6 bases between. The CDR3 totals 13 residues. The germline gives CDR1 KGHDR, CDR2 SFDVKD. The CDR3 sequence is CATSEEYTDTQYF. DNA of the CDR3: TGTGCCACCAGTGAAGAGTACACAGATACGCAGTATTTT.

The V call is TRBV6-5, the J call TRBJ2-7; D not resolved. Germline V gives CDR1 MNHEY, CDR2 SVGAGI. Trimming pared 9 bases from V and 7 bases from J, leaving 13 bases between. The CDR3 runs 11 residues. CDR3 sequence (DNA): TGTGCCAGTAAGGTCGGTTGGGAGCAGTACTTC. This encodes CASKVGWEQYF.

Turning to this clonotype: A much larger clone differs by one base, so this may be a read error. V usage is TRBV30 and J usage is TRBJ2-7, with TRBD2 as a possible D gene (5 bases). Looked up from germline, CDR1 is GTSNPN and CDR2 is SVGIG (reference sequence). The CDR3 totals 15 residues. The CDR3 DNA is TGTGCCTGGGGTGTACTACCGGGAAGCTCCTACGAGCAGTACTTC. Protein sequence: CAWGVLPGSSYEQYF. Filled out from reference TRBV30 and TRBJ2-7, the complete variable domain reads SQTIHQWPATLVQPVGSPLSLECTVEGTSNPNLYWYRQAAGRGLQLLFYSVGIGQISSEVPQNLSASRPQDRQFILSSKKLLLSDSGFYLCAWGVLPGSSYEQYFGPGTRLTVT.

This clonotype occurred many times. This chain links TRBV7-9 with TRBJ2-5, with 14 bases lining up with TRBD2. The CDR3 runs 22 residues. V dropped 5 bases and J dropped 2; count of bases not matched to a gene: 22. Per the germline V gene, CDR1 is SEHNR and CDR2 is FQNEAQ (reference sequence). Written as DNA, the CDR3 is TGTGCCAGCAGCGGGACCAGCCCCCACACCCCGCGACTAGCGGGAGGGCAAGAGACCCAGTACTTC. Amino acids: CASSGTSPHTPRLAGGQETQYF.

This clonotype was detected ten times or more. The V call is TRBV25-1, the J call TRBJ2-7; D might be TRBD2 (6 bases). Trimming shortened V by 4 bases and J by 7 bases, and 14 bases separated the two germline ends. The CDR3 extends over 13 amino acids. The germline V gene has CDR1 MGHDK and CDR2 SYGVNS. CDR3: CASSGTSGGEQYF. CDR3 nucleotide sequence: TGTGCCAGCAGTGGAACCTCCGGGGGTGAGCAGTACTTC.

This clonotype has at least ten counts. The chain uses TRBV4-3 and TRBJ2-7; 7 positions agree with TRBD2. The CDR3 has 15 amino acids. Germline V lookup: CDR1 LGHNA, CDR2 YSLEER. V shed 4 bases and J 3 bases; nucleotides not matched to a gene: 9. As DNA, the CDR3 is TGCGCCAGCAGCCCCAGTTTTGCGGGAGTCTACGAGCAGTACTTC. Translating it yields CASSPSFAGVYEQYF.